Here is one T cell receptor (beta chain) with its context. Its antigen is undetermined. This entry belongs to a study of T cells in Graves' hyperthyroidism and ophthalmopathy. Amplification of TCR beta CDR3 regions was performed using RNA transcripts as template. The primer set for the first-round RT-PCR of the TCR CDR3 was HTBI. TCRdb re-derived calls from the multiplex PCR reads in MiXCR, one entry per CDR3 protein. The sample lists approximately 600,000 distinct CDR3 sequences; 15% to 20% were seen once. Study results and limitations: Ophthalmopathy and stable hyperthyroidism were told apart by a 13 V-J model.

The CDR3 is made up of 14 amino acids. The V and J ends lost 4 bases and 7 bases respectively, with 16 bases between them. Germline assignment: CDR1 MNHGY and CDR2 SVAAGI. The V and J genes are TRBV6-9 and TRBJ1-1; D call uncertain. The sample comprised blood. The sequence derives from a woman aged 25 to 39 with Graves' hyperthyroidism. DNA for the CDR3: TGTGCCAGCAGTTTAACAGATTTAGCGGATGAAGCTTTCTTT. It translates to CASSLTDLADEAFF.